The 27 T cell receptor beta chains listed next were all sequenced from one sample in a study of shared clonotypes between healthy human individuals. Clones were sequenced by immunoSEQ multiplex PCR, and TCRdb holds only the in-frame ones, with some missing. The data hold about 2.3 million clones, with approximately 93% observed a single time. Source material: naive CD4+ T cells from PBMCs. Documented subset: CD45RA+ positively selected. The receptors were gathered from a man between 18 and 35 years old in good health. Some clones in this sample may be carry-over from other donors' samples.

On this clone: This may stem from a read error, because a much larger clone lies one nucleotide away. V usage is TRBV4-1 and J usage is TRBJ2-5, with D hard to call. Germline V gene sequence: CDR1 MGHRA, CDR2 YSYEKL. The CDR3 has 11 amino acids. V lost 5 bases and J lost 1, with 2 bases in between. This chain's CDR3 is CASSSQETQYF. DNA for the CDR3: TGCGCCAGCAGCTCCCAAGAGACCCAGTACTTC.

The rearrangement joins TRBV30 to TRBJ2-7, with D possibly matching TRBD2 (6 bases). Between the trimmed V and J ends, which lost 2 bases and 3 bases, there was a span of 11 bases. The length of the CDR3 is 13 residues. The V gene's germline CDR1 is GTSNPN and CDR2 SVGIG (reference sequence). CDR3 coding DNA: TGTGCCTGGAGTTTGGGGACTTTCTACGAGCAGTACTTC. Residues: CAWSLGTFYEQYF.

The CDR3 spells CASRTPGQGTGYGYTF. The CDR3 coding sequence is TGTGCCAGCAGAACCCCGGGACAGGGGACGGGATATGGCTACACCTTC. The gene calls are TRBV6-6 and TRBJ1-2, with 10 bases identical to TRBD1. CDR3 length: 16 amino acids. Per germline, CDR1 MNHNY and CDR2 SVGAGI (reference sequence). V dropped 6 bases and J dropped 5; count of bases not matched to a gene: 12.

The rearrangement joins TRBV18 to TRBJ1-5; D is undetermined. Germline CDR1 and CDR2: KGHSH and LQKENI. This CDR3 is built from 13 residues. Between the trimmed V and J ends, which lost 3 bases and 7 bases, there was a span of 10 bases. The CDR3 loop is CASSPPENQPQHF. The DNA of the CDR3 is TGTGCCAGCTCACCTCCCGAGAACCAGCCCCAGCATTTT.

Of note for this clone: Other DNA sequences in the same sample also yield this CDR3. V is TRBV5-1 and J is TRBJ2-2; D tentatively fits TRBD1 or TRBD2 (5 bases each). This CDR3 is 15 amino acids long. The germline CDR1 and CDR2 sequences are SGHRS and YFSETQ. V dropped 4 bases and J dropped 0 bases, with 10 bases sitting between them. The CDR3, as DNA: TGCGCCAGCAGCCCCGGGACCCCGAACACCGGGGAGCTGTTTTTT. This gives the protein CASSPGTPNTGELFF.

The J gene is TRBJ1-4, the V gene TRBV7-2, with D unclear. This CDR3 is built from 14 residues. Looked up from germline, CDR1 is SGHTA and CDR2 is FQGNSA. V lost 1 base and J 17 bases, leaving 20 bases between the germline ends. The CDR3: CASSLEVAGYLKFF. DNA of the CDR3: TGTGCCAGCAGCTTAGAGGTTGCGGGGTACTTAAAATTTTTT.

Regarding this clone: In the same sample, other DNA sequences code for this CDR3. The chain uses TRBV29-1 and TRBJ2-3; D remains ambiguous. This CDR3 has 12 residues. Trimming removed 4 bases from V and 0 bases from J, with 5 bases in between. Germline assignment: CDR1 SQVTM and CDR2 ANQGSEA. For the CDR3, the DNA is TGCAGCGTTGCCCCTAGCACAGATACGCAGTATTTT. Protein sequence: CSVAPSTDTQYF.

The V gene is TRBV7-2, the J gene TRBJ1-3, with 7 bases aligning to TRBD1. Germline V gene lookup returns CDR1 SGHTA and CDR2 FQGNSA. The CDR3 length is 17 residues. Trimming took 4 bases from V and 0 from J; bases not matched to a gene: 9. CDR3 sequence reads: CASSYAGTASSGNTIYF. Here the CDR3 DNA reads TGTGCCAGCAGCTACGCAGGGACAGCATCCTCTGGAAACACCATATATTTT.

The chain is built from TRBV18 and TRBJ2-5; 8 bases map to TRBD2. The V gene end was trimmed by 0 bases and the J gene end by 2 bases; junction bases not matched to a gene: 8. This CDR3 has 17 residues. CDR1 KGHSH and CDR2 LQKENI come from the germline V gene. The CDR3 spells CASSPPRITSGQETQYF. Written as DNA, the CDR3 is TGTGCCAGCTCACCACCGAGGATTACTAGCGGACAAGAGACCCAGTACTTC.

This chain uses TRBV5-6 with TRBJ2-3, with 7 bases that match TRBD2. Trimming removed 2 bases from V and 4 bases from J; junction bases left unmatched: 7. CDR1 and CDR2 (germline): SGHDT, YYEEEE. This CDR3 region has 15 residues. CDR3 residues: CASSFGLVAPDTQYF. The CDR3 DNA sequence: TGTGCCAGCAGCTTCGGACTAGTTGCCCCAGATACGCAGTATTTT.

V is TRBV7-9 and J is TRBJ1-2; tentative D call: TRBD1 (5 bases). CDR3 length: 13 residues. Trimming took off 6 bases at V and 8 bases at J, with 16 bases between the two ends. Germline assignment: CDR1 SEHNR and CDR2 FQNEAQ (reference sequence). The DNA for the CDR3 is TGTGCCAGCAGTCAACTTCGACAGAGCGGCTACACCTTC. Translated: CASSQLRQSGYTF.

This rearrangement joins TRBV29-1 to TRBJ2-5, with a weak D call TRBD2 (5 bases). Germline CDR1 SQVTM, CDR2 ANQGSEA. The germline V and J ends were trimmed by 7 bases and 5 bases, with 14 bases remaining between them. CDR3 length equals 12 residues. The CDR3 DNA follows: TGCAGCGCTGTGGGAGAAGTGGAGACCCAGTACTTC. It codes for CSAVGEVETQYF.

This clone came up once. The genes are TRBV5-1 and TRBJ2-1; TRBD1 matches at 8 bases. With V trimmed by 2 bases and J by 7 bases, 8 bases remained unmatched. Germline assignment: CDR1 SGHRS and CDR2 YFSETQ. The CDR3 has 15 amino acids. CDR3 amino acids: CASSFGQGAGNEQFF. The CDR3 nucleotides are TGCGCCAGCAGCTTCGGGCAGGGGGCGGGAAATGAGCAGTTCTTC.

The chain recombines TRBV7-9 with TRBJ2-1; the match to TRBD2 covers 7 bases. Germline CDR1 reads SEHNR; CDR2 reads FQNEAQ (reference sequence). V lost 5 bases and J lost 6; bases outside the gene matches: 4. The CDR3 is 13 amino acids. The CDR3 sequence: CASSLGLGNEQFF. As DNA, the CDR3 is TGTGCCAGCAGCCTAGGACTAGGCAATGAGCAGTTCTTC.

The rearrangement links TRBV29-1 to TRBJ1-1; D is possibly TRBD1 (5 bases). The CDR3 loop spans 12 amino acids. V dropped 4 bases and J dropped 3 bases, with 9 bases sitting between them. In germline, CDR1 is SQVTM, CDR2 ANQGSEA. In nucleotides, the CDR3 is TGCAGCGTTGGGGGGGTCGACACTGAAGCTTTCTTT. It translates to CSVGGVDTEAFF.

The J gene is TRBJ2-1, the V gene TRBV5-1; D is perhaps TRBD1 (7 bases). The germline V and J ends were trimmed by 2 bases and 1 base, with 16 bases remaining between them. Germline V gene sequence: CDR1 SGHRS, CDR2 YFSETQ. The CDR3 loop spans 17 amino acids. CDR3 in DNA: TGCGCCAGCAGCTTCGCGTTGGCAGGGGGGTCCTACAATGAGCAGTTCTTC. It yields the protein CASSFALAGGSYNEQFF.

The V call is TRBV7-9, the J call TRBJ2-1, with unresolved D. Germline V CDR1 and CDR2: SEHNR, FQNEAQ (reference sequence). CDR3 size: 15 residues. Trimming removed 1 base from V and 2 bases from J, with 9 bases in between. CDR3: CASSLVPEAYNEQFF. CDR3 DNA: TGTGCCAGCAGCTTAGTTCCAGAGGCCTACAATGAGCAGTTCTTC.

The V gene is TRBV11-2, the J gene TRBJ2-7; the D call may be TRBD1 or TRBD2 (5 bases each). Germline CDR1 is SGHAT and CDR2 is FQNNGV. This CDR3 comprises 14 residues. V dropped 5 bases and J dropped 9 bases, with 20 bases sitting between them. The DNA of the CDR3 is TGTGCCAGCAGCCCATCCCCGGGACGCGGTATGCAGTACTTC. Its protein product is CASSPSPGRGMQYF.

This chain joins TRBV21-1 and TRBJ2-5; the D segment call TRBD1 is taken from the table without a DNA check. TRBV21-1 is a known pseudogene. CDR3 size: 15 residues. This CDR3 reads CASSCTGDIQETQYF. CDR3 DNA sequence: TGTGCCAGCAGTTGTACAGGGGACATTCAAGAGACCCAGTACTTC.

This chain connects TRBV29-1 to TRBJ1-4; D is unresolved. Trimming removed 1 base from V and 4 bases from J, with 7 bases in between. CDR1 and CDR2 from the germline V gene are SQVTM and ANQGSEA. The CDR3 spans 13 residues. CDR3 DNA: TGCAGCGTTGAAGGTGGTGTTAATGAAAAACTGTTTTTT. Translation gives CSVEGGVNEKLFF. Complete variable domain (other parts from reference TRBV29-1 and TRBJ1-4): SAVISQKPSRDICQRGTSLTIQCQVDSQVTMMFWYRQQPGQSLTLIATANQGSEATYESGFVIDKFPISRPNLTFSTLTVSNMSPEDSSIYLCSVEGGVNEKLFFGSGTQLSVL.

The V call is TRBV7-2, the J call TRBJ2-2, with D maybe TRBD2 (6 bases). The ends were cut back, 1 base at V and 5 bases at J, with 8 bases in the middle. This CDR3 region has 14 residues. Looked up from germline, CDR1 is SGHTA and CDR2 is FQGNSA. CDR3 DNA sequence: TGTGCCAGCAGCTTAGGCGGGAAAACCGGGGAGCTGTTTTTT. It translates to CASSLGGKTGELFF.

The chain uses TRBV10-2 and TRBJ1-5; 9 bases fit TRBD1. The CDR3 runs to 15 residues. With V trimmed by 8 bases and J by 4 bases, 9 bases remained unmatched. Per the germline V gene, CDR1 is WSHSY and CDR2 is SAAADI. CDR3 protein: CASARDRAPNQPQHF. The DNA of the CDR3 is TGCGCCAGCGCACGGGACAGGGCTCCTAATCAGCCCCAGCATTTT.

The genes are TRBV2 and TRBJ1-4, with D unresolved. The CDR3 runs to 14 residues. V dropped 6 bases and J dropped 6 bases, with 14 bases sitting between them. Germline V gene sequence: CDR1 SNHLY, CDR2 FYNNEI. CDR3 DNA: TGTGCCAGCAGCCCCCGGGATCTGGATGAAAAACTGTTTTTT. This gives the protein CASSPRDLDEKLFF.

A note on this clone: The sample carries other DNA sequences with the same CDR3. The J gene is TRBJ1-3, the V gene TRBV7-9; no reliable D call. CDR3 length equals 15 residues. Germline loops: CDR1 SEHNR, CDR2 FQNEAQ (reference sequence). Trimming removed 1 base from V and 0 bases from J, with 7 bases in between. CDR3 nucleotides: TGTGCCAGCAGCTTAGGGCGGAGCTCTGGAAACACCATATATTTT. It codes for CASSLGRSSGNTIYF.

The J gene is TRBJ1-5, the V gene TRBV4-1; TRBD1 aligns across 11 bases. The CDR3 is made up of 16 amino acids. The V segment lost 2 bases and the J segment 9 bases; nucleotides outside the gene matches: 9. Germline V gives CDR1 MGHRA, CDR2 YSYEKL. The CDR3 protein is CASSQRTGGDSPPQHF. DNA of the CDR3: TGCGCCAGCAGCCAAAGGACAGGGGGCGATTCACCGCCCCAGCATTTT.

The chain links TRBV27 to TRBJ2-5, with TRBD1 as a possible D gene (6 bases). CDR1 MNHEY and CDR2 SMNVEV come from the germline V gene (reference sequence). Trimming stripped 5 bases from V and 5 bases from J, with 21 bases between. The CDR3 extends over 16 amino acids. The CDR3 sequence: CASSVGQGFRKETQYF. Here the CDR3 DNA reads TGTGCCAGCAGTGTGGGACAAGGGTTCCGGAAGGAGACCCAGTACTTC.

The V gene is TRBV29-1, the J gene TRBJ2-3, with 12 bases lining up with TRBD2. Germline V CDR1 and CDR2: SQVTM, ANQGSEA. The CDR3 extends over 14 amino acids. Trimming took 4 bases from V and 5 from J; bases not matched to a gene: 4. The CDR3, as DNA: TGCAGCGTTGTACTAGCGGGAGGAAGAGATACGCAGTATTTT. Translation gives CSVVLAGGRDTQYF.